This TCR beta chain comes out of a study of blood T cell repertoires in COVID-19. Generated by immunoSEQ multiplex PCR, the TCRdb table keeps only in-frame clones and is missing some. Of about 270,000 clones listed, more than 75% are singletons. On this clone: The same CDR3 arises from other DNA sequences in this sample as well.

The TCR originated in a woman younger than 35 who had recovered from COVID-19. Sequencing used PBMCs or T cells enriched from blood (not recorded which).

The CDR3 protein is CASSSTGDYGYTF. CDR3 in DNA: TGTGCCAGTAGTAGCACAGGGGACTATGGCTACACCTTC. The chain combines TRBV19 with TRBJ1-2; 7 bases align to TRBD1. The CDR3 extends over 13 amino acids. Per germline, CDR1 LNHDA and CDR2 SQIVND (reference sequence). The ends lost 4 bases at V and 3 bases at J; junction bases unmatched: 2. Combining the CDR3 with reference TRBV19 and TRBJ1-2 gives the whole variable domain DGGITQSPKYLFRKEGQNVTLSCEQNLNHDAMYWYRQDPGQGLRLIYYSQIVNDFQKGDIAEGYSVSREKKESFPLTVTSAQKNPTAFYLCASSSTGDYGYTFGSGTRLTVV.